Listed below are T cell receptor beta chains from one sample, sequenced in a study of graft-versus-host responses after intestinal transplantation. No antigen has been identified for these receptors. Libraries were prepared by immunoSEQ multiplex PCR; TCRdb keeps only in-frame clonotypes and omits some of them. Of some 90,000 clones in the sample, less than 95% were seen once. The sample was unstimulated CD8+ T cells sorted from spleen or lymph node cells, taken before transplant. Receptors were obtained from a human donor who was the organ donor for an intestinal transplant. The CDR3 runs from the conserved cysteine through the conserved F or W. The D gene is left open where the match is weak. Size tells how often a clone was seen (once, few, many) or the class of an expanded clone, and some rows leave it out.

.,.,TRBV5-4,TRBJ1-1,TGCGCCAGCAGCTCCGGGGTTAGGACTGAAGCTTTCTTT,CASSSGVRTEAFF
.,TRBD1,TRBV28,TRBJ2-1,TGTGCCAGCAGTTCATCAGGGGGACCTTACAATGAGCAGTTCTTC,CASSSSGGPYNEQFF
once,.,TRBV18,TRBJ2-7,TGTGCCAGCTCACCACCGTCCGGGAGCGAGCAGTACTTC,CASSPPSGSEQYF
.,.,TRBV18,TRBJ2-7,TGTGCCAGCTCACCTGACAGTCGCTACGAGCAGTACTTC,CASSPDSRYEQYF
.,TRBD2,TRBV2,TRBJ2-7,TGTGCCAGCTGCGGGACGACTAGCGAAAGCTCCTACGAGCAGTACTTC,CASCGTTSESSYEQYF
.,TRBD2,TRBV7-9,TRBJ2-7,TGTGCCAGCAGCGGAGGACTAGCGGGGAAAGATTACGAGCAGTACTTC,CASSGGLAGKDYEQYF
.,.,TRBV9,TRBJ2-7,TGTGCCAGCAGCGTAGGCCGGGTCTCCTACGAGCAGTACTTC,CASSVGRVSYEQYF
.,.,TRBV7-2,TRBJ1-1,TGTGCCAGCAGCGCCTTCCCGGTGGTCACTGAAGCTTTCTTT,CASSAFPVVTEAFF
.,TRBD2,TRBV4-3,TRBJ2-7,TGCGCCAGCAGCCAAGAACAGGGACTAGCGGGGTACGAGCAGTACTTC,CASSQEQGLAGYEQYF
.,.,TRBV7-2,TRBJ2-1,TGTGCCAGCAGCTTAGTAGCCGGAGAGGAGGATGAGCAGTTCTTC,CASSLVAGEEDEQFF
.,.,TRBV7-8,TRBJ2-7,TGTGCCAGCAGCTTAGGAACCAGGGACGAGCAGTACTTC,CASSLGTRDEQYF
.,.,TRBV7-2,TRBJ1-6,TGTGCCAGCAGCGTAACAGGAGATTCACCCCTCCACTTT,CASSVTGDSPLHF
.,.,TRBV28,TRBJ2-7,TGTGCCAGCAGTTTTGGCGGTGAGCAGTACTTC,CASSFGGEQYF
once,TRBD1,TRBV29-1,TRBJ2-7,TGCAGCGTTGAGGACAGGGGCTACGAGCAGTACTTC,CSVEDRGYEQYF
.,.,TRBV7-7,TRBJ1-6,TGTGCTAGCAGCTCTGGGGGGAATTCACCCCTCCACTTT,CASSSGGNSPLHF
.,.,TRBV9,TRBJ2-6,TGTGCCAGCAGCGACGGGGTGAGCGGGGCCAACGTCCTGACTTTC,CASSDGVSGANVLTF
.,TRBD2,TRBV9,TRBJ2-2,TGTGCCAGCAGCACTAGCGGGGGCAGTACCGGGGAGCTGTTTTTT,CASSTSGGSTGELFF
.,TRBD2,TRBV9,TRBJ2-5,TGTGCCAGCAGCGTAGTCGGGGGGGCGGGAGAGACCCAGTACTTC,CASSVVGGAGETQYF
.,.,TRBV7-2,TRBJ2-7,TGTGCCAGCAGCTTAGGAGTAAAGAGCGAGCAGTACTTC,CASSLGVKSEQYF
.,.,TRBV9,TRBJ2-7,TGTGCCAGCAGCGTAGAGCCAGGGTCGGCCTACGAGCAGTACTTC,CASSVEPGSAYEQYF
.,.,TRBV25-1,TRBJ2-1,TGTGCCAGCAGTCCCGGGACTGCGCTCATTGAGCAGTTCTTC,CASSPGTALIEQFF
.,.,TRBV23-1,TRBJ2-1,TGCGCCAGCAGTCCCCTTTCCCGGGACTCATTCTCCTACAATGAGCAGTTCTTC,CASSPLSRDSFSYNEQFF
.,TRBD1,TRBV6-4,TRBJ2-5,TGTGCCACACAGGGGCAACAAGAGACCCAGTACTTC,CATQGQQETQYF
.,.,TRBV4-2,TRBJ2-7,TGTGCCAGCAGCCACTTGATAGCGGACGAGCAGTACTTC,CASSHLIADEQYF
.,TRBD1,TRBV4-1,TRBJ1-5,TGCGCCAGCAGCCACCGACAGGGGACGGATCAGCCCCAGCATTTT,CASSHRQGTDQPQHF
few,.,TRBV19,TRBJ1-1,TGTGCCAGTAGTACGGGGAACACTGAAGCTTTCTTT,CASSTGNTEAFF
.,.,TRBV14,TRBJ1-1,TGTGCCAGCAGCCAGCGGGACCGCTACTTGAACACTGAAGCTTTCTTT,CASSQRDRYLNTEAFF
.,TRBD2,TRBV6-5,TRBJ2-1,TGTGCCAGCAGCCCTAGCGGGGGGGGCAATGAGCAGTTCTTC,CASSPSGGGNEQFF
.,.,TRBV4-3,TRBJ2-1,TGCGCCAGCTCGGGGGTTAGGCATGAGCAGTTCTTC,CASSGVRHEQFF
.,TRBD1,TRBV4-1,TRBJ1-2,TGCGCCAGCAGCCACGGACAGGGAACCTATGGCTACACCTTC,CASSHGQGTYGYTF
.,TRBD1,TRBV2,TRBJ1-5,TGTGCCAGCAGGGGCAGGGGGCCGTCCAATCAGCCCCAGCATTTT,CASRGRGPSNQPQHF
few,.,TRBV10-3,TRBJ1-1,TGTGCCATCAGTGAGTCTAGTACCGTGAACACTGAAGCTTTCTTT,CAISESSTVNTEAFF
.,.,TRBV4-1,TRBJ1-6,TGCGCCAGCAGCCGACAGTATAATTCACCCCTCCACTTT,CASSRQYNSPLHF
.,TRBD2,TRBV19,TRBJ2-1,TGTGCCAGTAGTATAGTCGCCCTAGCGGGGCTCTACAATGAGCAGTTCTTC,CASSIVALAGLYNEQFF
.,.,TRBV19,TRBJ2-7,TGTGCCAGTAGTACCTCACAGGACTCCTACGAGCAGTACTTC,CASSTSQDSYEQYF
.,TRBD1,TRBV13,TRBJ2-3,TGTGCCAGCAGCCCAACTTGGGGACAGGGGTGGGATACGCAGTATTTT,CASSPTWGQGWDTQYF
.,TRBD1,TRBV5-1,TRBJ1-3,TGCGCCAGCAGCCCCCGGGACAGTGTCTCTGGAAACACCATATATTTT,CASSPRDSVSGNTIYF
.,.,TRBV28,TRBJ1-4,TGTGCCAGCTCCGCGTGGGGGGGCAGAGGTAATGAAAAACTGTTTTTT,CASSAWGGRGNEKLFF
few,TRBD1,TRBV10-3,TRBJ1-1,TGTGCCATCAGTCAGGTTGTTGAGGGGGCGCATCTTATGAACACTGAAGCTTTCTTT,CAISQVVEGAHLMNTEAFF
.,TRBD1,TRBV30,TRBJ1-3,TGTGCCTGGAGCGAAGGGACAGTCTCTGGAAACACCATATATTTT,CAWSEGTVSGNTIYF
.,.,TRBV14,TRBJ1-2,TGTGCCAGCAGCCAAGAGGGGGCGGTTGTCTATGGCTACACCTTC,CASSQEGAVVYGYTF
.,TRBD1,TRBV27,TRBJ1-2,TGTGCCAGCAGTTGGGGGACAGGGGCTGGGTATGGCTACACCTTC,CASSWGTGAGYGYTF